These 21 T cell receptor beta chains were sequenced from one sample in a study of blood T cells in healthy people across ages. Using a J-beta primer mix together with a sample-barcoded 5' primer, a second PCR was run for roughly 6 to 12 cycles. TCRdb recomputed calls from the 5' RACE reads with MiXCR, one row per CDR3 protein. This sample yields about 1.7 million distinct CDR3 sequences, of which approximately 30% are seen a single time; roughly 8% belongs to the top ten. The sequencing sample was made of blood. The receptors shown here come from a woman between 25 and 40 years old in good health.

This clonotype was picked up a small number of times. The CDR3 spells CASSYGLAVSYNEQFF. The CDR3 DNA reads as TGTGCCAGCAGCTATGGACTAGCGGTCTCCTACAATGAGCAGTTCTTC. This chain uses TRBV7-2 with TRBJ2-1, with 10 positions matching TRBD2. Germline lookup yields CDR1 SGHTA and CDR2 FQGNSA. The J segment lost 0 bases and the V segment lost 4 bases, leaving 3 bases of the junction unmatched. CDR3 length equals 16 residues.

This clonotype has just a few counts. This chain links TRBV28 with TRBJ1-2; tentatively, D is TRBD1 (6 bases). CDR3 length equals 16 residues. Germline CDR1 and CDR2: MDHEN and SYDVKM. The ends were cut back, 5 bases at V and 4 bases at J, with 20 bases in the middle. CDR3 nucleotides: TGTGCCAGCAGTACACGGGGGACACAGCCCCCCTATGGCTACACCTTC. Translation: CASSTRGTQPPYGYTF.

This clonotype has ten or more counts. The rearrangement joins TRBV10-3 to TRBJ2-1; a possible D gene is TRBD1 (5 bases). The V end lost 2 bases, the J end lost 2 bases, and 10 bases lay between the germline ends. This CDR3 contains 15 residues. The germline V gene has CDR1 ENHRY and CDR2 SYGVKD. CDR3 DNA: TGTGCCATCAGTGAGGGCAGGGTAGCCTACAATGAGCAGTTCTTC. It yields the protein CAISEGRVAYNEQFF.

This clonotype was seen more than once but under ten times. The chain combines TRBV2 with TRBJ1-1; 7 bases are shared with TRBD1. J was trimmed by 0 bases and V by 8 bases; bases with no gene match: 0. Germline V gene data show CDR1 as SNHLY and CDR2 as FYNNEI. This CDR3 is 12 amino acids long. The CDR3 DNA reads TGTGCCAGCGGACAGGTGAACACTGAAGCTTTCTTT. Encoded protein: CASGQVNTEAFF. Full variable domain (remainder filled in from reference TRBV2 and TRBJ1-1): EPEVTQTPSHQVTQMGQEVILRCVPISNHLYFYWYRQILGQKVEFLVSFYNNEISEKSEIFDDQFSVERPDGSNFTLKIRSTKLEDSAMYFCASGQVNTEAFFGQGTRLTVV.

As regards this clonotype: The germline gene is not matched at one end of the junction; a read error may be the cause. This chain connects TRBV4-3 to TRBJ2-3; 11 bases line up with TRBD2. CDR1 and CDR2 from the germline V gene are LGHNA and YSLEER. The CDR3 totals 14 residues. CDR3 DNA sequence: TGCGCCAGCACTAGCGGGAGGCCCACAGGTACGCAGTATTTT. It is translated as CASTSGRPTGTQYF.

A single count supports this clonotype. Since a much larger clone is just one base distant, this may be a read error. CDR3 in DNA: TGTGCCGGCAGCCCTAAAGGAGGGCCGGATCGAGAGCAGTACTTC. This gives the protein CAGSPKGGPDREQYF. V gene TRBV7-9 combines with J gene TRBJ2-1; possible D gene TRBD2, 6 bases. The better agreement between TRBJ2-7 and the DNA end casts doubt on the J call. The CDR3 contains 15 residues. Germline V gene data show CDR1 as SEHNR and CDR2 as FQNEAQ (reference sequence).

In this sample, this clonotype turned up a few times. The CDR3 bases are TGTGCCACCAACGAGCGGGGGACCTACGAGCAGTACTTC. Encoded protein: CATNERGTYEQYF. V is TRBV15 and J is TRBJ2-7; TRBD2 matches 8 bases. The CDR3 loop spans 13 amino acids. With 7 bases clipped from V and 2 bases from J, the junction kept 4 bases outside the gene matches. The germline V gene encodes CDR1 LNHNV and CDR2 YYDKDF (reference sequence).

This clonotype was counted only a few times. V is TRBV4-2 and J is TRBJ1-1; D is ambiguous. With 0 bases removed from V and 1 base from J, the gap between germline ends came to 6 bases. This CDR3 region has 14 residues. Germline CDR1 LGHNA, CDR2 YNFKEQ. CDR3 sequence: CASSQDVRNTEAFF. The DNA of the CDR3 is TGTGCCAGCAGCCAAGATGTTAGGAACACTGAAGCTTTCTTT.

This chain uses TRBV11-2 with TRBJ2-1, with D perhaps matching TRBD1 (5 bases). The V gene's germline CDR1 is SGHAT and CDR2 FQNNGV. The germline V and J ends were trimmed by 1 base and 0 bases, with 13 bases remaining between them. The CDR3 loop spans 17 amino acids. The CDR3 reads CASSLVGALSSYNEQFF. CDR3 nucleotides: TGTGCCAGCAGCTTAGTAGGGGCGCTAAGCTCCTACAATGAGCAGTTCTTC. The entire variable domain, with the rest obtained from reference TRBV11-2 and TRBJ2-1, is as follows: EAGVAQSPRYKIIEKRQSVAFWCNPISGHATLYWYQQILGQGPKLLIQFQNNGVVDDSQLPKDRFSAERLKGVDSTLKIQPAKLEDSAVYLCASSLVGALSSYNEQFFGPGTRLTVL.

The J gene is TRBJ1-2, the V gene TRBV7-9; 9 nucleotides match TRBD1. With V trimmed by 5 bases and J by 4 bases, 11 bases remained unmatched. This CDR3 comprises 16 residues. The V gene's germline CDR1 is SEHNR and CDR2 FQNEAQ (reference sequence). The DNA for the CDR3 is TGTGCCAGCAGCCCTCCCCCCGGGACAGGGTTCTATGGCTACACCTTC. The encoded protein is CASSPPPGTGFYGYTF. Filled out from reference TRBV7-9 and TRBJ1-2, the complete variable domain reads DTGVSQNPRHKITKRGQNVTFRCDPISEHNRLYWYRQTLGQGPEFLTYFQNEAQLEKSRLLSDRFSAERPKGSFSTLEIQRTEQGDSAMYLCASSPPPGTGFYGYTFGSGTRLTVV.

The chain uses TRBV6-5 and TRBJ1-1; D is uncertain. The germline CDR1 and CDR2 sequences are MNHEY and SVGAGI. This CDR3 has 15 residues. The V and J ends lost 1 base and 2 bases respectively, with 11 bases between them. CDR3 bases: TGTGCCAGCAGTTACTTAGGCGGCGTAAACACTGAAGCTTTCTTT. The encoded protein is CASSYLGGVNTEAFF.

The chain has TRBV6-1 and TRBJ2-5; 9 bases match TRBD2. The germline V gene encodes CDR1 MNHNS and CDR2 SASEGT. Trimming removed 8 bases from V and 2 bases from J; junction bases left unmatched: 12. This CDR3 is built from 16 residues. The CDR3 region has the DNA TGTGCCAGCGGGGGACTAGCTGGAGTAGGTCAAGAGACCCAGTACTTC. The encoded protein is CASGGLAGVGQETQYF.

The gene calls are TRBV7-2 and TRBJ2-1; 11 nucleotides align to TRBD2. The V gene's germline CDR1 is SGHTA and CDR2 FQGNSA. This CDR3 spans 16 amino acids. Losses at the gene ends were 4 bases for V and 8 bases for J; bases not matched to a gene: 10. CDR3 sequence: CASSSYPSGRTDEQFF. For the CDR3, the DNA is TGTGCCAGCAGCTCCTATCCTAGCGGGAGGACCGATGAGCAGTTCTTC.

The chain joins TRBV6-1 to TRBJ2-6; D may be TRBD1 or TRBD2 (6 bases each). Trimming left V 8 bases short and J 2 bases short, with 16 bases between. This CDR3 has 16 residues. Germline V CDR1 and CDR2: MNHNS, SASEGT. CDR3 DNA: TGTGCCAGCGGCCACAGGGAGGTCCCTGGGGCCAACGTCCTGACTTTC. Translation: CASGHREVPGANVLTF.

V and J are TRBV19 and TRBJ2-6; maybe TRBD2 (6 bases). CDR3 size: 17 residues. Germline V gives CDR1 LNHDA, CDR2 SQIVND (reference sequence). V was trimmed by 4 bases and J by 0 bases, leaving 13 bases between them. The CDR3 DNA sequence: TGTGCCAGTAGTACAAGGGACTTCATCTCTGGGGCCAACGTCCTGACTTTC. It codes for CASSTRDFISGANVLTF.

This clonotype was found once. The gene calls are TRBV20-1 and TRBJ1-5; TRBD1 might be the D (6 bases). V was trimmed by 6 bases and J by 3 bases, leaving 18 bases between them. The length of the CDR3 is 15 residues. The V gene's germline CDR1 is DFQATT and CDR2 SNEGSKA (reference sequence). The chain's CDR3 is CSARGGQGVNQPQHF. In DNA form, the CDR3 reads TGCAGTGCCCGCGGGGGGCAAGGGGTCAATCAGCCCCAGCATTTT.

This clonotype was counted between two and nine times. The V call is TRBV2, the J call TRBJ2-1, with 12 bases aligning to TRBD2. In germline, CDR1 is SNHLY, CDR2 FYNNEI. Trimming removed 3 bases from V and 4 bases from J; junction bases left unmatched: 4. The CDR3 sequence is 16 residues long. Here the CDR3 DNA reads TGTGCCAGCAGTGACCCTAGCGGGGGGGATTACAATGAGCAGTTCTTC. Amino acid sequence: CASSDPSGGDYNEQFF.

The sample holds many counts of this clonotype. The V call is TRBV7-3, the J call TRBJ2-1, with D hard to call. The V end lost 5 bases, the J end lost 10 bases, and 15 bases lay between the germline ends. Germline CDR1 SGHTA, CDR2 FQGTGA. The CDR3 totals 13 residues. In nucleotides, the CDR3 is TGTGCCAGCAGCCCCTTCGTTGGGATGGAGCAGTTCTTC. Protein: CASSPFVGMEQFF.

This clonotype was picked up many times. The chain is built from TRBV12-3 or TRBV12-4 and TRBJ2-1; 10 nucleotides agree with TRBD2. V was pared by 6 bases and J by 8 bases, with 10 bases of the junction left unmatched. The CDR3 spans 15 residues. This CDR3 reads CASSEMLAGADEQFF. The CDR3 DNA sequence: TGTGCCAGCAGCGAGATGCTAGCGGGAGCGGATGAGCAGTTCTTC.

The chain links TRBV12-3 or TRBV12-4 to TRBJ2-1, with 7 bases that match TRBD2. The V and J ends lost 3 bases and 8 bases, in that order; junction bases with no gene match: 10. CDR3 length: 15 residues. The CDR3 nucleotides are TGTGCCAGCAGTTTGGGGGGGAGGGCTATGGATGAGCAGTTCTTC. Protein sequence: CASSLGGRAMDEQFF.

Only a few counts were recorded for this clonotype. The V call is TRBV5-1, the J call TRBJ2-3, with a tentative D call TRBD1 (6 bases). Between the trimmed V and J ends, which lost 4 bases and 2 bases, there was a span of 11 bases. This CDR3 has 14 residues. CDR1 is SGHRS, CDR2 YFSETQ, per germline. CDR3 sequence reads: CASSLGDTTDTQYF. The DNA of the CDR3 is TGCGCCAGCAGCCTAGGGGACACCACAGATACGCAGTATTTT.